One sample yielded the 13 T cell receptor beta chains listed below, sequenced in a study of cytomegalovirus exposure and HLA in healthy donors. The PCR made use of 60 Vbeta and 13 Jbeta primers. This table comes from immunoSEQ multiplex PCR, and its TCRdb copy is limited to in-frame clones, with some not included. The top ten hold 0.2% to 0.3% of the sample, which has 120,000 or so clones, around 80% seen once. The sample was PBMCs. The receptors derive from a man aged 45-65 years in good health and CMV-seronegative.

The chain links TRBV11-2 to TRBJ2-7; 7 bases fit TRBD2. With V trimmed by 6 bases and J by 3 bases, 14 bases remained unmatched. Germline CDR1 reads SGHAT; CDR2 reads FQNNGV. The CDR3 consists of 16 residues. CDR3 protein: CASSRHSGTINYEQYF. CDR3 coding DNA: TGTGCCAGCAGTCGCCACTCCGGGACTATTAACTACGAGCAGTACTTC.

This chain connects TRBV4-1 to TRBJ2-7, with a weak D call TRBD2 (5 bases). V dropped 1 base and J dropped 2 bases, with 18 bases sitting between them. The CDR3 is 17 residues long. Looked up from germline, CDR1 is MGHRA and CDR2 is YSYEKL. The CDR3 loop is CASSQARVTGNTYEQYF. The CDR3 nucleotides read TGCGCCAGCAGCCAAGCCAGAGTAACCGGGAACACCTACGAGCAGTACTTC.

The chain combines TRBV5-1 with TRBJ2-2; 7 bases align to TRBD1. V was pared by 4 bases and J by 3 bases, with 3 bases of the junction left unmatched. The CDR3 has 14 residues. Germline CDR1 is SGHRS and CDR2 is YFSETQ. Here the CDR3 reads CASSRDSYTGELFF. CDR3 nucleotides: TGCGCCAGCAGCAGGGACAGCTACACCGGGGAGCTGTTTTTT.

J is TRBJ1-2 and V is TRBV6-5; TRBD1 agrees at 7 bases. The CDR3 consists of 14 residues. Germline V gene lookup returns CDR1 MNHEY and CDR2 SVGAGI. V gave up 5 bases and J gave up 6 bases; unmatched junction bases: 9. The CDR3 here is CASSTNRGGHGYTF. CDR3 DNA: TGTGCCAGCAGTACGAATCGAGGGGGCCATGGCTACACCTTC.

The V gene is TRBV5-6, the J gene TRBJ2-1; D perhaps matches TRBD2 (5 bases). Germline V gene lookup returns CDR1 SGHDT and CDR2 YYEEEE. The germline V and J ends were trimmed by 4 bases and 10 bases, with 18 bases remaining between them. The CDR3 has 14 residues. The CDR3 DNA sequence: TGTGCCAGCAGCCCCCTTTTTTGGACGGGGGAGCAGTTCTTC. This encodes CASSPLFWTGEQFF.

The CDR3 DNA reads as TGTGCCAGCAGCTACGGCGCGGGATACTATGGCTACACCTTC. It codes for CASSYGAGYYGYTF. The chain is built from TRBV7-2 and TRBJ1-2; D is uncertain. Germline-derived CDR1 and CDR2 are SGHTA and FQGNSA. This CDR3 is built from 14 residues. V lost 4 bases and J 3 bases, leaving 12 bases between the germline ends.

The chain couples TRBV9 to TRBJ2-3; 9 bases map to TRBD1. Germline values: CDR1 SGDLS, CDR2 YYNGEE. Trimming cost V 2 bases and J 1 base; bases outside gene matches: 8. The CDR3 is 17 amino acids. CDR3 sequence reads: CASSVLSGTGRTDTQYF. The CDR3 nucleotides are TGTGCCAGCAGCGTTCTCTCTGGGACAGGGCGCACAGATACGCAGTATTTT.

The chain is built from TRBV20-1 and TRBJ2-7; D is perhaps TRBD1 (6 bases). V was cut by 6 bases and J by 6 bases, with 12 bases left in between. The CDR3 covers 11 residues. Germline V gene lookup returns CDR1 DFQATT and CDR2 SNEGSKA (reference sequence). CDR3 amino acids: CSAGQGSEQYF. The CDR3 DNA sequence: TGCAGTGCAGGGCAGGGGAGCGAGCAGTACTTC.

The V and J genes are TRBV5-6 and TRBJ2-7, with 11 positions matching TRBD1. J was trimmed by 4 bases and V by 0 bases; bases with no gene match: 3. Germline values: CDR1 SGHDT, CDR2 YYEEEE. The CDR3 is 15 amino acids. This chain's CDR3 is CASSLVGTGGYEQYF. The CDR3 DNA reads as TGTGCCAGCAGCTTGGTCGGGACAGGGGGGTACGAGCAGTACTTC.

The chain recombines TRBV19 with TRBJ1-5; no clear D. This CDR3 spans 15 amino acids. Germline-derived CDR1 and CDR2 are LNHDA and SQIVND (reference sequence). V dropped 1 base and J dropped 6 bases, with 13 bases sitting between them. DNA for the CDR3: TGTGCCAGTAGTATAGTCCCCGCGAGAGGTCAGCCCCAGCATTTT. Translating gives CASSIVPARGQPQHF. The complete variable domain, with remaining parts taken from reference TRBV19 and TRBJ1-5, reads DGGITQSPKYLFRKEGQNVTLSCEQNLNHDAMYWYRQDPGQGLRLIYYSQIVNDFQKGDIAEGYSVSREKKESFPLTVTSAQKNPTAFYLCASSIVPARGQPQHFGDGTRLSIL.

Concerning this clone itself: The junction shows a germline mismatch at one end, possibly a read error. The genes are TRBV7-9 and TRBJ2-7, with a weak D call TRBD1 (5 bases). The CDR3 spans 14 residues. Germline V gene lookup returns CDR1 SEHNR and CDR2 FQNEAQ (reference sequence). The CDR3 nucleotides read TGTTCCAGCAGCTTACGACAGACCGACTACGAGCAGTACTTC. Its translation is CSSSLRQTDYEQYF.

This clone has a single count. The gene calls are TRBV5-6 and TRBJ1-6; 8 bases agree with TRBD1. The V gene's germline CDR1 is SGHDT and CDR2 YYEEEE. J lost 6 bases, V lost 4 bases, and 9 bases had no gene match. The CDR3 totals 16 residues. The CDR3 spells CASSGQTGEANSPLHF. The CDR3 coding sequence is TGTGCCAGCAGCGGCCAGACAGGGGAGGCTAATTCACCCCTCCACTTT.

V is TRBV5-6 and J is TRBJ2-7, with D perhaps matching TRBD2 (6 bases). The CDR3 has 12 amino acids. Germline-derived CDR1 and CDR2 are SGHDT and YYEEEE. Trimming shortened V by 3 bases and J by 4 bases, and 8 bases separated the two germline ends. CDR3 sequence: CASSWGVYEQYF. CDR3 bases: TGTGCCAGCAGCTGGGGGGTGTACGAGCAGTACTTC.